Each of the 17 T cell receptor beta chains below was sequenced from the same sample in a study of blood T cell repertoires in COVID-19. This table comes from immunoSEQ multiplex PCR, and its TCRdb copy is limited to in-frame clones, with some not included. This sample has 200,000 to 250,000 clones; approximately 86% occur once, and the top ten carry 3% to 3.5%. The specimen sequenced was peripheral blood. The source of these receptors is a woman aged 25 to 39 who had recovered from COVID-19.

A word on this clone: The junction departs from germline at one end; a sequencing error may be responsible. CDR3 sequence (DNA): TGTGCCGGCAGCCAAGATGAGGGGACAGGCGAAGAGACCCAGTACTTC. Translation: CAGSQDEGTGEETQYF. This chain uses TRBV4-2 with TRBJ2-5; 8 positions agree with TRBD1. The CDR3 sequence is 16 residues long. The germline CDR1 and CDR2 sequences are LGHNA and YNFKEQ.

The rearrangement joins TRBV13 to TRBJ2-5, with D tentatively TRBD1 (7 bases). The ends were cut back, 8 bases at V and 5 bases at J, with 15 bases in the middle. The germline V gene has CDR1 PRHDT and CDR2 FYEKMQ (reference sequence). The CDR3 contains 13 residues. The CDR3 bases are TGTGCCAGCGGCGACAGGGCGGGGGAGACCCAGTACTTC. It is translated as CASGDRAGETQYF.

This chain joins TRBV7-2 and TRBJ1-1; tentative D call: TRBD1 (6 bases). From germline, CDR1 is SGHTA and CDR2 FQGNSA. The CDR3 extends over 15 amino acids. Trimming stripped 0 bases from V and 6 bases from J, with 14 bases between. The CDR3 is CASSLAVAGGSEAFF. The DNA for the CDR3 is TGTGCCAGCAGCTTAGCGGTGGCGGGGGGCTCTGAAGCTTTCTTT.

The J gene is TRBJ2-1, the V gene TRBV2; 9 positions match TRBD2. The ends lost 6 bases at V and 10 bases at J; junction bases unmatched: 19. This CDR3 contains 17 residues. Germline V gene lookup returns CDR1 SNHLY and CDR2 FYNNEI. CDR3 sequence: CASRPSSGVSLLGEQFF. Here the CDR3 DNA reads TGTGCCAGCAGACCCTCTAGCGGGGTTTCCCTTCTGGGAGAGCAGTTCTTC. The full variable domain, rest sourced from reference TRBV2 and TRBJ2-1, is EPEVTQTPSHQVTQMGQEVILRCVPISNHLYFYWYRQILGQKVEFLVSFYNNEISEKSEIFDDQFSVERPDGSNFTLKIRSTKLEDSAMYFCASRPSSGVSLLGEQFFGPGTRLTVL.

The chain links TRBV11-1 to TRBJ1-1, with no clear D. V lost 1 base, J lost 8 bases, and 14 bases lay in between. The CDR3 totals 14 residues. The germline V gene encodes CDR1 SGHAT and CDR2 FQDESV (reference sequence). The CDR3 spells CASSLGARRLEAFF. The CDR3 region has the DNA TGTGCCAGCAGCTTAGGGGCTCGACGGTTAGAAGCTTTCTTT.

V and J are TRBV9 and TRBJ2-3; the match to TRBD2 covers 9 bases. Germline loops: CDR1 SGDLS, CDR2 YYNGEE. The V segment lost 4 bases and the J segment 3 bases; nucleotides outside the gene matches: 9. CDR3 length: 16 amino acids. The CDR3 DNA reads as TGTGCCAGCAGCACCCAAGCGGGGGGTTTTACAGATACGCAGTATTTT. It translates to CASSTQAGGFTDTQYF.

This sequence joins TRBV7-7 and TRBJ2-1; no definite D call. Trimming stripped 0 bases from V and 7 bases from J, with 7 bases between. Germline V gives CDR1 SSHAT, CDR2 FNYEAQ (reference sequence). CDR3 length: 13 residues. The CDR3 sequence is CASSLAEENEQFF. In DNA form, the CDR3 reads TGTGCCAGCAGCTTAGCAGAGGAAAATGAGCAGTTCTTC. The variable domain in full, with the rest retrieved from reference TRBV7-7 and TRBJ2-1, is GAGVSQSPRYKVTKRGQDVTLRCDPISSHATLYWYQQALGQGPEFLTYFNYEAQPDKSGLPSDRFSAERPEGSISTLTIQRTEQRDSAMYRCASSLAEENEQFFGPGTRLTVL.

As concerns this clone: At one end the junction does not follow the germline gene, possibly because of a read error. The genes are TRBV30 and TRBJ1-1; 7 bases agree with TRBD1. The germline V gene encodes CDR1 GTSNPN and CDR2 SVGIG (reference sequence). The CDR3 consists of 11 residues. As DNA, the CDR3 is TGCTTCGGACAGGAGAACACTGAAGCTTTCTTT. This encodes CFGQENTEAFF. Supplemented by reference TRBV30 and TRBJ1-1, the full variable domain reads SQTIHQWPATLVQPVGSPLSLECTVEGTSNPNLYWYRQAAGRGLQLLFYSVGIGQISSEVPQNLSASRPQDRQFILSSKKLLLSDSGFYLCFGQENTEAFFGQGTRLTVV.

The chain has TRBV6-5 and TRBJ1-5, with D possibly matching TRBD1 (6 bases). In germline, CDR1 is MNHEY, CDR2 SVGAGI. This CDR3 comprises 11 residues. V gave up 6 bases and J gave up 12 bases, with 12 bases separating them. CDR3 sequence (DNA): TGTGCCAGCAGCGGTGGGGGCCACCAGCATTTT. The encoded protein is CASSGGGHQHF.

The table lists this clone with a few counts. The J gene is TRBJ1-2, the V gene TRBV30, with 8 positions matching TRBD1. The CDR3 consists of 14 residues. CDR1 is GTSNPN, CDR2 SVGIG, per germline (reference sequence). After removal of 4 bases from V and 1 base from J, the junction contained 5 bases not matched to a gene. This CDR3 reads CAWTLTGVNYGYTF. The CDR3 nucleotides are TGTGCCTGGACTCTGACAGGGGTTAACTATGGCTACACCTTC.

The V gene is TRBV5-1, the J gene TRBJ2-5; 10 bases fit TRBD2. The CDR3 is 17 amino acids. Germline CDR1 reads SGHRS; CDR2 reads YFSETQ. V trimming: 0 bases; J trimming: 2 bases; junction bases outside the gene matches: 7. The CDR3 coding sequence is TGCGCCAGCAGCTTGGGGCTAGCGGGGGATACACAAGAGACCCAGTACTTC. Translation gives CASSLGLAGDTQETQYF.

This chain links TRBV11-2 with TRBJ2-5; 8 bases map to TRBD2. This CDR3 contains 13 residues. With 5 bases clipped from V and 4 bases from J, the junction kept 3 bases outside the gene matches. Germline loops: CDR1 SGHAT, CDR2 FQNNGV. CDR3 loop: CASSGTRGETQYF. The CDR3 DNA reads as TGTGCCAGCAGCGGGACTAGGGGAGAGACCCAGTACTTC.

The chain uses TRBV6-5 and TRBJ2-1; D perhaps matches TRBD2 (5 bases). CDR1 and CDR2 from the germline V gene are MNHEY and SVGAGI. This CDR3 contains 13 residues. With 2 bases removed from V and 4 bases from J, the gap between germline ends came to 6 bases. As DNA, the CDR3 is TGTGCCAGCAGTTACCGCGGGTACAATGAGCAGTTCTTC. It is translated as CASSYRGYNEQFF.

The chain has TRBV6-5 and TRBJ1-1; the D gene is possibly TRBD1 (5 bases). Trimming removed 6 bases from V and 1 base from J, with 9 bases in between. The germline gives CDR1 MNHEY, CDR2 SVGAGI. The CDR3 contains 13 residues. The CDR3 region has the DNA TGTGCCAGCAGCAGGGTGTGGAACACTGAAGCTTTCTTT. Encoded protein: CASSRVWNTEAFF.

This sequence joins TRBV6-2 or TRBV6-3 and TRBJ2-3; 8 bases align to TRBD1. The CDR3 runs 16 residues. Trimming took 4 bases from V and 2 from J; bases not matched to a gene: 8. Germline values: CDR1 MNHEY, CDR2 SVGEGT. The CDR3 loop reads CASSSRDRGDTDTQYF. DNA of the CDR3: TGTGCCAGCAGTTCCAGAGACAGGGGAGACACAGATACGCAGTATTTT.

The chain uses TRBV3-1 (or the pseudogene TRBV3-2) and TRBJ2-3; 14 bases are shared with TRBD2. Germline CDR1 is LGHDT and CDR2 is YNNKEL (reference sequence). J was trimmed by 2 bases and V by 1 base; bases with no gene match: 14. The CDR3 consists of 21 residues. The CDR3 reads CASSQAWPGTSGGPHTDTQYF. The CDR3 nucleotides are TGTGCCAGCAGCCAAGCTTGGCCAGGGACTAGCGGGGGACCTCACACAGATACGCAGTATTTT.

This rearrangement joins TRBV6-5 to TRBJ2-1, with D possibly being TRBD2 (5 bases). Germline assignment: CDR1 MNHEY and CDR2 SVGAGI. CDR3 length: 14 residues. V gave up 5 bases and J gave up 7 bases, with 15 bases separating them. CDR3 protein: CASSPQEVMNEQFF. CDR3 in DNA: TGTGCCAGCAGTCCCCAGGAGGTCATGAATGAGCAGTTCTTC.